This T cell receptor beta chain comes out of a study of T-cell reconstitution after alpha-beta-depleted transplantation in children. Study results and limitations: Where alpha-beta T cells came from about two months after transplant was reportedly several hundred expanded graft clones. The main origin of T-cell counts and diversity one year after transplant was newly produced T cells.

TCRbeta library preparation incorporated unique molecular identifiers. Using its own MiXCR run on the PCR reads, TCRdb lists one record per CDR3 protein. The sample has more than 200,000 distinct CDR3 sequences, 8.4% seen once. This clonotype was detected a few times. Its antigen remains unidentified. CDR1 is MGHRA, CDR2 YSYEKL, per germline. V lost 1 base to trimming and J lost 6 bases; unmatched junction nucleotides: 6. CDR3 size: 15 residues. This material consisted of PBMCs, mostly from graft donor cells, taken 360 days after TCRalphabeta/CD19-depleted stem cell transplant. This clonotype was sampled from a male patient aged 2-9 years who had a stem cell transplant for acute myeloid leukemia, so the T cells may come from the graft donor. The chain links TRBV4-1 to TRBJ2-4, with 7 nucleotides matching TRBD1. In DNA, the CDR3 is TGCGCCAGCAGCCAAGTAACAGGGGCTCGAAACATTCAGTACTTC. As protein: CASSQVTGARNIQYF.